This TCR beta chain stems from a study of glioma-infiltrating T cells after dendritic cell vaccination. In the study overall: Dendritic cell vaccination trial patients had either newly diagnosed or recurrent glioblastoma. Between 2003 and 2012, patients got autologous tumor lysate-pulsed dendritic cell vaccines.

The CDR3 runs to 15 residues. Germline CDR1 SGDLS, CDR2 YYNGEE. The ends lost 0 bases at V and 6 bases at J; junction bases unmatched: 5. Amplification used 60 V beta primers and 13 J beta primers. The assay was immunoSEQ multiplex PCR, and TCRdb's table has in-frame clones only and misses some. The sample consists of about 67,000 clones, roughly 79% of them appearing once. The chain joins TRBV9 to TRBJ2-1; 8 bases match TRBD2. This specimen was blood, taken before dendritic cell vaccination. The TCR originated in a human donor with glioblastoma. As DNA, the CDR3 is TGTGCCAGCAGCGTAGTCGGGGGGGCCCGCAATGAGCAGTTCTTC. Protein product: CASSVVGGARNEQFF.